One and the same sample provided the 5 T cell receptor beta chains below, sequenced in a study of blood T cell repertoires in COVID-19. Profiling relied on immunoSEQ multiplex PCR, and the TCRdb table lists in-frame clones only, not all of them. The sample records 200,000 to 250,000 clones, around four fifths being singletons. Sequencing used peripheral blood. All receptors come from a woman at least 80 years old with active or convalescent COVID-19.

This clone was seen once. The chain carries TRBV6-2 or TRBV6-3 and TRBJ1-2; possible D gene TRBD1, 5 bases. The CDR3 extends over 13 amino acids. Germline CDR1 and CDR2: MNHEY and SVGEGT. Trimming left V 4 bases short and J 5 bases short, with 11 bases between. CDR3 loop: CASSSAGRYGYTF. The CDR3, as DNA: TGTGCCAGCAGTTCTGCAGGGCGATATGGCTACACCTTC.

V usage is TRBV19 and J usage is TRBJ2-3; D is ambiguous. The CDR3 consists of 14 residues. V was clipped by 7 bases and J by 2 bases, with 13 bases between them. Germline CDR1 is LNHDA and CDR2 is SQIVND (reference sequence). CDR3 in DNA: TGTGCCAGTACTGTGGGCCCTTACACAGATACGCAGTATTTT. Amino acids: CASTVGPYTDTQYF.

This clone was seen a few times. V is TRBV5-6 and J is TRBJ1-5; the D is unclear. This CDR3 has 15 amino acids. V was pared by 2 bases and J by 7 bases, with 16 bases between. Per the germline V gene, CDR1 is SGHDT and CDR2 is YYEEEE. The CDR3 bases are TGTGCCAGCAGCTTAATGCCGGATTACGGGCAGCCCCAGCATTTT. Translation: CASSLMPDYGQPQHF.

For the CDR3, the DNA is TGTGCCAGCAGGACTAGCGGGGCGTCCACAGATACGCAGTATTTT. Translating it yields CASRTSGASTDTQYF. This rearrangement joins TRBV2 to TRBJ2-3, with 11 bases that match TRBD2. Trimming cost V 6 bases and J 2 bases; bases outside gene matches: 4. The CDR3 consists of 15 residues. CDR1 is SNHLY and CDR2 is FYNNEI in the germline V gene.

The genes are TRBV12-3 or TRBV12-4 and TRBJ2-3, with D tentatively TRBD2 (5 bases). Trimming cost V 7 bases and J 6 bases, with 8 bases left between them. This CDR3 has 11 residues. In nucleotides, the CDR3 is TGTGCCAGCACTCCGGGGGATACGCAGTATTTT. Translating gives CASTPGDTQYF.